This TCR beta chain was retrieved from a study of Tregs in tolerant kidney transplant recipients. Study in general: Recipients received nonmyeloablative bone marrow transplants from related graft donors, with transient mixed chimerism. Sorting of CD4+CD25+CD127- cells followed 3-day belatacept mixed lymphocyte reactions, sometimes with roughly 5-day graft donor restimulation.

The CDR3 loop spans 15 amino acids. Germline V CDR1 and CDR2: SGHTA, FQGNSA. V trimming: 1 base; J trimming: 9 bases; junction bases outside the gene matches: 5. This clone showed up just once. Its antigen is unknown. Repertoires were generated with immunoSEQ multiplex PCR, while TCRdb's copy carries only in-frame clones and drops some. In the table there are under 14,000 clones, around nine tenths of which are singletons. The chain is built from TRBV7-2 and TRBJ2-1, with TRBD2 matching over 11 bases. Material: Tregs from blood cultured with allogeneic cells, obtained before the transplant. The receptor was isolated from a human patient who received a combined kidney and bone marrow transplant. CDR3 amino acids: CASSLVAGGNLEQFF. The CDR3 DNA reads TGTGCCAGCAGCTTAGTAGCGGGAGGGAATCTTGAGCAGTTCTTC.